The entry below gives a single T cell receptor (beta chain) sequence along with its context. This clone occurred many times. Its antigen has not been determined. Per-base quality was not reported, and no clone a single base away is much larger than it. In the prospective study, participants were 18 to 89 years old, resided in about two dozen geographic areas of the United States, and were enrolled through a virtual design. To assign participants to cohorts, the prospective study relied on clinical history that participants themselves reported in a screening survey and a study questionnaire. ImmuneRACE Cohort 3 recovered participants were defined by two consecutive negative NP/OP PCR tests, healthcare professional clearance, or symptom resolution. In the prospective study, whole blood, serum and a nasopharyngeal or oropharyngeal swab were collected from each participant by mobile phlebotomists. Prospective study participants could optionally give additional blood draws and questionnaires over an approximately two-month period. Prospective study blood samples were shipped either frozen or at room temperature before DNA extraction.

TCRbeta CDR3 regions were amplified from genomic DNA by means of the immunoSEQ Assay, a bias-controlled multiplex PCR. As for how the authors treated the data: The number of nucleated cells in each sample was estimated by amplification of reference gene primers within the assay. To quantify the absolute abundance of each unique TCRbeta CDR3 rearrangement, sequence reads were collapsed and filtered. Productive Simpson clonality was computed per sample as the square root of Simpson's diversity index over productive rearrangements. The source is immuneACCESS, and TCRdb retained only in-frame sequences with V and J called. Part of the clones is not carried over; for the studies checked, unresolved V genes explain less than half of this, and the remainder is unexplained. That table gives V, J and clone size, and the DNA gave D and trimming. This sample comprises about 180,000 clones, approximately 82% of them detected only once. The top ten clones comprise nearly 15% of the sample.

This sample was included in a study of blood T cell repertoires in COVID-19 (dated by TCRdb to the early 2020s). In the study overall: Samples from collaborators originated in the United States, Italy and Spain and spanned both the acute and convalescent phases of COVID-19. The prospective study material was composed of cDNA or gDNA derived from T cells, B-cell-depleted T cells, or PBMCs. Deeply sampled blood TCRbeta repertoires from subjects exposed to, actively infected with, or recovered from COVID-19 were included in the dataset. The repertoires were made available in a free public database intended to serve as a resource for research on the immune response to SARS-CoV-2. Samples came from the ongoing ImmuneRACE study (first 160 participants) plus 1,254 subjects from 6 global collaborators. The sample metadata nearly always contained a de-identified subject ID, COVID-19 status, age in years and sex. HLA class I and class II types, where available, came from metadata supplied by the sample provider rather than from assay-based typing.

V sheds 2 bases and J sheds 4 bases, leaving 16 bases between their ends. CDR1 and CDR2 (SGHNT, YYREEE) derive from the germline V gene (reference sequence). Inclusive of the bounding cysteine and phenylalanine, the CDR3 is 17 residues long. Of all the DNA, just the CDR3 is kept, 51 bases in frame from base 1. Study-wide findings and limitations: How much clinical and demographic metadata was included differed by source and by participant, and the metadata was provided uncurated.

The TCR originated in a man in his fifties or sixties who had recovered from COVID-19. Input material: PBMCs or T cells enriched from blood (not recorded which). The V and J genes are TRBV5-4 and TRBJ2-6; TRBD1 is possibly the D segment (7 matching bases). The nucleotide sequence reads TGTGCCAGCAGCTTAAGGCAGGGGGGTGCCGGGGCCAACGTCCTGACTTTC. This translates into CASSLRQGGAGANVLTF.